These 8 T cell receptor beta chains were all obtained from the same sample, sequenced in a study of OX40 agonist ivuxolimab in advanced cancers. The assay was immunoSEQ multiplex PCR, and TCRdb's table has in-frame clones only and misses some. The data hold about 95,000 clones, with about 85% observed a single time. The source was CD4+ or CD8+ T cells sorted from blood, collected in a trial of the OX40 agonist ivuxolimab. The source is an adult with an advanced solid tumor such as melanoma, head and neck, liver or kidney cancer.

In DNA form, the CDR3 reads TGTGCCAGCAGCTTAGGAGGGACCCCCTACGAGCAGTACTTC. It specifies CASSLGGTPYEQYF. The chain couples TRBV7-3 to TRBJ2-7; D perhaps matches TRBD2 (6 bases). The CDR3 has 14 amino acids. V was shortened by 2 bases and J by 2 bases, with 10 bases between the two germline ends. CDR1 is SGHTA, CDR2 FQGTGA, per germline.

The gene calls are TRBV5-1 and TRBJ2-7; TRBD2 aligns across 16 bases. Trimming removed 4 bases from V and 3 bases from J; junction bases left unmatched: 4. This CDR3 spans 16 amino acids. CDR1 SGHRS and CDR2 YFSETQ come from the germline V gene. Here the CDR3 reads CASSEGLAGGLYEQYF. Written as DNA, the CDR3 is TGCGCCAGCAGCGAGGGACTAGCGGGAGGGCTCTACGAGCAGTACTTC.

The rearrangement links TRBV6-5 to TRBJ1-2; TRBD1 matches at 10 bases. The trim removed 7 bases at V and 10 bases at J, leaving 9 bases unmatched. This CDR3 region has 13 residues. CDR1 and CDR2 (germline): MNHEY, SVGAGI. The CDR3 reads CASTRGGQGVYTF. The CDR3 DNA follows: TGTGCCAGCACCCGGGGAGGACAGGGGGTCTACACCTTC.

This clone was picked up one time. V gene TRBV18 combines with J gene TRBJ2-5; 7 nucleotides agree with TRBD1. The V gene's germline CDR1 is KGHSH and CDR2 LQKENI. CDR3 length: 14 amino acids. The ends lost 1 base at V and 2 bases at J; junction bases unmatched: 1. CDR3 in DNA: TGTGCCAGCTCACCACAGGGACAGCAAGAGACCCAGTACTTC. Protein sequence: CASSPQGQQETQYF.

This chain links TRBV9 with TRBJ1-5; no clear D. CDR1 and CDR2 from the germline V gene are SGDLS and YYNGEE. The CDR3 runs to 13 residues. Trimming took 0 bases from V and 9 from J, leaving 10 bases between them. CDR3 sequence (DNA): TGTGCCAGCAGCGTAGCCCCTTTTGGGCCCCAGCATTTT. Amino acid sequence: CASSVAPFGPQHF. Variable domain in full (rest from reference TRBV9 and TRBJ1-5): DSGVTQTPKHLITATGQRVTLRCSPRSGDLSVYWYQQSLDQGLQFLIQYYNGEERAKGNILERFSAQQFPDLHSELNLSSLELGDSALYFCASSVAPFGPQHFGDGTRLSIL.

J is TRBJ1-2 and V is TRBV4-1, with a weak D call TRBD1 (5 bases). Germline V CDR1 and CDR2: MGHRA, YSYEKL. The CDR3 spans 16 residues. With 0 bases removed from V and 7 bases from J, the gap between germline ends came to 18 bases. Written as DNA, the CDR3 is TGCGCCAGCAGCCAAGATGTATGGGGGAGAGAGGCTGGCTACACCTTC. Its protein is CASSQDVWGREAGYTF.

This clone was counted between two and nine times. This chain uses TRBV28 with TRBJ1-6; D might be TRBD1 (6 bases). CDR3 length: 12 amino acids. V was trimmed by 5 bases and J by 8 bases, leaving 7 bases between them. CDR1 and CDR2 (germline): MDHEN, SYDVKM. The CDR3 bases are TGTGCCAGCAGTCCAGGGGATTCACCCCTCCACTTT. Protein sequence: CASSPGDSPLHF.

The chain is built from TRBV6-1 and TRBJ1-1; 10 nucleotides agree with TRBD1. V was pared by 5 bases and J by 4 bases, with 7 bases of the junction left unmatched. The CDR3 runs to 15 residues. CDR1 and CDR2 from the germline V gene are MNHNS and SASEGT. This CDR3 is CASSRQGAWGTEAFF. The CDR3 nucleotides are TGTGCCAGCAGTCGACAGGGGGCATGGGGCACTGAAGCTTTCTTT.